Presented here are 19 T cell receptor beta chains from one specimen sequenced in a study of T cells in Graves' hyperthyroidism and ophthalmopathy. Authors of the study amplified TCR beta CDR3 regions from RNA transcripts. HTBI primers were used for first-round RT-PCR of the TCR CDR3. TCRdb reprocessed the multiplex PCR reads with MiXCR, giving one entry per CDR3 protein. The repertoire includes about 590,000 distinct CDR3 sequences, 11% to 15% of them detected once, and roughly 7.7% sits in the top ten. The sample comprised blood. The receptor set was obtained from a woman in her late teens or twenties with Graves' ophthalmopathy.

This clonotype was seen repeatedly, ten times or more. This chain joins TRBV28 and TRBJ2-1; D remains ambiguous. The CDR3 consists of 16 residues. CDR1 is MDHEN, CDR2 SYDVKM, per germline. Deletions cut 2 bases from V and 0 bases from J, with 11 bases between. CDR3 DNA: TGTGCCAGCAGTTTAGGCTCCCTGAGCTCCTACAATGAGCAGTTCTTC. This encodes CASSLGSLSSYNEQFF.

This chain connects TRBV19 to TRBJ2-2; 8 positions agree with TRBD2. J gave up 6 bases and V 3 bases, and 6 bases lay outside the gene matches. CDR3 length equals 15 residues. Germline V CDR1 and CDR2: LNHDA, SQIVND (reference sequence). The CDR3 here is CASSISGTGPGELFF. CDR3 bases: TGTGCCAGTAGTATTAGCGGGACTGGACCCGGGGAGCTGTTTTTT.

In its sample, this clonotype was seen many times. The J gene is TRBJ2-7, the V gene TRBV28, with TRBD1 matching 7 bases. CDR3 length equals 15 residues. The germline gives CDR1 MDHEN, CDR2 SYDVKM. The V and J ends lost 10 bases and 5 bases, in that order; junction bases with no gene match: 17. CDR3 sequence (DNA): TGTGCCACCACGCGGAAGGGGGCGGAAGGCAACGAGCAGTACTTC. Protein sequence: CATTRKGAEGNEQYF.

This clonotype was detected many times. The chain links TRBV29-1 to TRBJ1-1; 9 bases align to TRBD1. This CDR3 has 13 residues. Germline values: CDR1 SQVTM, CDR2 ANQGSEA. With V trimmed by 6 bases and J by 0 bases, 2 bases remained unmatched. Here the CDR3 DNA reads TGCAGCGTCTACAGGGGGCTGAACACTGAAGCTTTCTTT. Translation: CSVYRGLNTEAFF.

This clonotype was seen repeatedly, ten times or more. The chain carries TRBV6-1 and TRBJ2-7, with a tentative D call TRBD1 (6 bases). This CDR3 contains 13 residues. Germline values: CDR1 MNHNS, CDR2 SASEGT. The V gene lost 8 bases and the J gene lost 1 base, with 12 bases spanning the gap. The DNA of the CDR3 is TGTGCCAGCGGCCCGGACAGTTCCTACGAGCAGTACTTC. Amino acid sequence: CASGPDSSYEQYF.

At least ten counts were recorded for this clonotype. The V and J genes are TRBV28 and TRBJ2-3, with 11 bases matching TRBD2. V shed 10 bases and J 9 bases; nucleotides not matched to a gene: 9. In germline, CDR1 is MDHEN, CDR2 SYDVKM. The CDR3 is made up of 13 amino acids. CDR3 in DNA: TGTGCCACCGGGGCTAGCGGGAGGTGGACGCAGTATTTT. Protein product: CATGASGRWTQYF.

Concerning this clonotype: A much larger clone differs by one base, so this may be a read error. This chain uses TRBV7-2 with TRBJ1-5; a weak D match, TRBD1 (5 bases). The CDR3 has 16 residues. Trimming removed 1 base at V and 3 bases at J, with 13 bases between. Germline CDR1 SGHTA, CDR2 FQGNSA. Written as DNA, the CDR3 is TGTGCCAGCAGCTTAGAGGGACGGGGGTACAATCAGCCCCAGCATTTT. Its translation is CASSLEGRGYNQPQHF.

The table lists this clonotype with many counts. The genes are TRBV19 and TRBJ2-7, with 12 bases aligning to TRBD2. Per the germline V gene, CDR1 is LNHDA and CDR2 is SQIVND (reference sequence). The ends lost 7 bases at V and 3 bases at J; junction bases unmatched: 7. This CDR3 is built from 15 residues. In nucleotides, the CDR3 is TGTGCCAGTACCCCGACTAGCGGGAGCGACTACGAGCAGTACTTC. Encoded protein: CASTPTSGSDYEQYF.

This clonotype was found many times. CDR3 coding DNA: TGTGCCAGCAGTTTCGGGACTAGCGGGAGAAGGGAGACCCAGTACTTC. This gives the protein CASSFGTSGRRETQYF. This chain links TRBV27 with TRBJ2-5, with 14 bases that match TRBD2. The germline V gene has CDR1 MNHEY and CDR2 SMNVEV (reference sequence). CDR3 length: 16 residues. J was trimmed by 5 bases and V by 3 bases; bases with no gene match: 5.

The chain is built from TRBV18 and TRBJ2-5; D is undetermined. The CDR3 contains 11 residues. Germline-derived CDR1 and CDR2 are KGHSH and LQKENI. The V end lost 2 bases, the J end lost 5 bases, and 3 bases lay between the germline ends. The CDR3 nucleotides read TGTGCCAGCTCACCAATGGAGACCCAGTACTTC. As protein: CASSPMETQYF.

Regarding this clonotype: The junction does not match germline at one end; this may be a read error. The chain employs TRBV15 and TRBJ2-1; a weak D match, TRBD1 (6 bases). Germline V CDR1 and CDR2: LNHNV, YYDKDF (reference sequence). The CDR3 totals 15 residues. CDR3 sequence: CATSARDNSYNERFF. CDR3 DNA sequence: TGTGCCACCAGCGCCCGGGACAACTCCTACAATGAGCGGTTCTTC.

This clonotype was picked up many times. This chain uses TRBV28 with TRBJ2-1; D perhaps matches TRBD2 (6 bases). CDR3 length: 16 amino acids. V gave up 6 bases and J gave up 1 base, with 16 bases separating them. Germline CDR1 is MDHEN and CDR2 is SYDVKM. The CDR3 coding sequence is TGTGCCAGCAGCACCCCGCGGGGCATATCCTACAATGAGCAGTTCTTC. It translates to CASSTPRGISYNEQFF.

The table lists this clonotype with many counts. The rearrangement links TRBV6-6 to TRBJ2-1; D unclear. The CDR3 sequence is 14 residues long. Germline-derived CDR1 and CDR2 are MNHNY and SVGAGI (reference sequence). The V end was cut by 1 base, the J end by 0 bases, with 4 bases between. The CDR3 spells CASSYWDSYNEQFF. The CDR3 bases are TGTGCCAGCAGTTACTGGGACTCCTACAATGAGCAGTTCTTC.

This clonotype was seen at least ten times. The gene calls are TRBV20-1 and TRBJ1-4; 8 nucleotides align to TRBD1. The V and J ends lost 5 bases and 6 bases, in that order; junction bases with no gene match: 5. The CDR3 is 13 amino acids. The germline gives CDR1 DFQATT, CDR2 SNEGSKA (reference sequence). Here the CDR3 DNA reads TGCAGTGCTCGGGACAGGACGTATGAAAAACTGTTTTTT. This codes for CSARDRTYEKLFF.

This clonotype was seen ten or more times. The chain joins TRBV20-1 to TRBJ2-7; either TRBD1 or TRBD2 may supply D (6 bases each). V gave up 6 bases and J gave up 3 bases, with 18 bases separating them. This CDR3 contains 14 residues. Germline V gives CDR1 DFQATT, CDR2 SNEGSKA (reference sequence). DNA of the CDR3: TGCAGTGCAAAGGACAGTCCGGACTACTACGAGCAGTACTTC. Translation: CSAKDSPDYYEQYF.

The sample holds many counts of this clonotype. The chain has TRBV11-2 and TRBJ2-3, with TRBD2 identical over 10 bases. The CDR3 is made up of 18 amino acids. Germline values: CDR1 SGHAT, CDR2 FQNNGV. V lost 1 base to trimming and J lost 1 base; unmatched junction nucleotides: 8. The CDR3, as DNA: TGTGCCAGCAGCTTAGGAGCGGGAGGGCTCTCTGGCACAGATACGCAGTATTTT. Residues: CASSLGAGGLSGTDTQYF.

With respect to this clonotype: This sequence may be a read error, since a much larger clone differs from it by one base. V usage is TRBV7-2 and J usage is TRBJ2-2; D might be TRBD2 (6 bases). The germline CDR1 and CDR2 sequences are SGHTA and FQGNSA. The V end lost 8 bases, the J end lost 1 base, and 14 bases lay between the germline ends. CDR3 length: 15 residues. The CDR3 DNA reads as TGTGCCAGCCGCGGAGGGTGGGAGAACACCGGGGAGCTGTTTTTT. This translates into CASRGGWENTGELFF. The entire variable domain, with the rest obtained from reference TRBV7-2 and TRBJ2-2, is as follows: GAGVSQSPSNKVTEKGKDVELRCDPISGHTALYWYRQSLGQGLEFLIYFQGNSAPDKSGLPSDRFSAERTGGSVSTLTIQRTQQEDSAVYLCASRGGWENTGELFFGEGSRLTVL.

V is TRBV20-1 and J is TRBJ1-1; the D is unclear. The ends were cut back, 0 bases at V and 5 bases at J, with 16 bases in the middle. This CDR3 is built from 15 residues. CDR1 is DFQATT, CDR2 SNEGSKA, per germline (reference sequence). The CDR3 region is CSARDYPSRRTEAFF. CDR3 in DNA: TGCAGTGCTAGAGATTACCCCAGCCGGAGAACTGAAGCTTTCTTT.

This chain links TRBV7-2 with TRBJ2-7, with TRBD2 matching over 13 bases. The V segment lost 1 base and the J segment 3 bases; nucleotides outside the gene matches: 6. The germline CDR1 and CDR2 sequences are SGHTA and FQGNSA. CDR3 length: 17 amino acids. The CDR3 reads CASSLVTSGRALYEQYF. For the CDR3, the DNA is TGTGCCAGCAGCTTAGTAACTAGCGGGAGGGCCCTCTACGAGCAGTACTTC.